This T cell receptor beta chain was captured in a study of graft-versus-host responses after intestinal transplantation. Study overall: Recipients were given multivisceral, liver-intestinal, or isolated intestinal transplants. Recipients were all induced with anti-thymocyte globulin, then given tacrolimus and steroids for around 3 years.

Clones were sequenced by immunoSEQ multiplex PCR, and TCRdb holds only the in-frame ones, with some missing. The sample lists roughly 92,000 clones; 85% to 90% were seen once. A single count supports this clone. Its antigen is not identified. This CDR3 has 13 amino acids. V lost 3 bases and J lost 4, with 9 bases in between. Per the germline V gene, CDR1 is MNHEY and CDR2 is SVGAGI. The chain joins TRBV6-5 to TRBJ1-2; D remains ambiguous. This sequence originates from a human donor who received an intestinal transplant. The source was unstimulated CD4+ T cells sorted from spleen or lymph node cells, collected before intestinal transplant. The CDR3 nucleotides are TGTGCCAGCAGTTATGAGTCGCGCTATGGCTACACCTTC. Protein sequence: CASSYESRYGYTF.